Below are 27 T cell receptor beta chains sequenced from a single sample in a study of monozygotic twins with inflammatory bowel disease. TCRdb reprocessed the 5' RACE reads and stores each CDR3 protein as one record, lacking DNA. This sample's clone table lists roughly 150,000 distinct CDR3 sequences. The specimen sequenced was blood. All receptors derive from a human donor with ulcerative colitis or Crohn's disease, or a healthy co-twin of an affected twin (not recorded which).

The chain joins TRBV20-1 to TRBJ2-7; TCRdb proposes TRBD2, but this gene call is untestable without DNA. Germline CDR1 DFQATT, CDR2 SNEGSKA (reference sequence). The CDR3 loop spans 14 amino acids. CDR3: CSALTGPRRDEQYF.

The chain carries TRBV7-3 and TRBJ2-3. Germline CDR1 SGHTA, CDR2 FQGTGA. There are 16 residues in the CDR3. The CDR3: CASSPHPDTSTDTQYF.

The chain recombines TRBV12-3 or TRBV12-4 with TRBJ1-2. The CDR3 is 12 amino acids. This chain's CDR3 is CASSFGEYGYTF.

V usage is TRBV27 and J usage is TRBJ2-1; TCRdb reports TRBD1, a call that lacks DNA to check it against. In germline, CDR1 is MNHEY, CDR2 SMNVEV (reference sequence). CDR3 length equals 14 residues. This chain's CDR3 is CASSLSPPGVALFF.

The chain combines TRBV7-2 with TRBJ1-6; absent DNA, TCRdb's TRBD1 call cannot be checked. This CDR3 spans 15 amino acids. CDR1 and CDR2 from the germline V gene are SGHTA and FQGNSA. CDR3 protein: CASSPPSPTNSPLHF.

V usage is TRBV7-3 and J usage is TRBJ2-2; lacking DNA, the TRBD2 call made by TCRdb goes unchecked. The CDR3 is 16 residues long. Germline loops: CDR1 SGHTA, CDR2 FQGTGA. CDR3 sequence: CASSLNRAPNTGELFF.

The V gene is TRBV19, the J gene TRBJ2-2. Germline lookup yields CDR1 LNHDA and CDR2 SQIVND (reference sequence). CDR3 length equals 14 residues. The CDR3 protein is CASIRRTNTGELFF.

The chain carries TRBV25-1 and TRBJ1-2; TCRdb's D call, TRBD1, is unchecked because there is no DNA. CDR3 size: 13 residues. From germline, CDR1 is MGHDK and CDR2 SYGVNS. CDR3: CASSDGALRGYTF.

The chain joins TRBV19 to TRBJ2-7; TCRdb's D gene call, TRBD2, goes unchecked for lack of DNA. The CDR3 length is 15 residues. The germline CDR1 and CDR2 sequences are LNHDA and SQIVND (reference sequence). CDR3 region: CASRTKGASGYEQYF.

This chain links TRBV20-1 with TRBJ2-7; TCRdb lists TRBD2, though no DNA is available to test this call. This CDR3 has 15 residues. CDR1 is DFQATT, CDR2 SNEGSKA, per germline (reference sequence). CDR3 in amino acids: CSATQRTSGTYEQYF.

Considering frequency, this clonotype is medium-sized. The chain employs TRBV2 and TRBJ1-1. Germline lookup yields CDR1 SNHLY and CDR2 FYNNEI. The CDR3 runs 12 residues. The chain's CDR3 is CASSEENTEAFF.

This chain links TRBV12-3 or TRBV12-4 with TRBJ2-7; TCRdb proposes TRBD1, but this gene call is untestable without DNA. There are 15 residues in the CDR3. CDR3 loop: CASSLPQAGDYEQYF.

This sequence joins TRBV15 and TRBJ1-4; TCRdb designates TRBD1, a call that cannot be tested without DNA. The CDR3 has 16 residues. Germline V lookup: CDR1 LNHNV, CDR2 YYDKDF (reference sequence). The CDR3 reads CATSARTGTLNEKLFF. Full variable domain (outside the CDR3, taken from reference TRBV15 and TRBJ1-4): DAMVIQNPRYQVTQFGKPVTLSCSQTLNHNVMYWYQQKSSQAPKLLFHYYDKDFNNEADTPDNFQSRRPNTSFCFLDIRSPGLGDTAMYLCATSARTGTLNEKLFFGSGTQLSVL.

The V and J genes are TRBV4-2 and TRBJ2-2; TCRdb designates TRBD2, a call that cannot be tested without DNA. Germline loops: CDR1 LGHNA, CDR2 YNFKEQ. CDR3 length equals 18 residues. The CDR3 region is CASRLVAGGPLEDGELFF.

The genes are TRBV20-1 and TRBJ1-1. The CDR3 totals 16 residues. The germline V gene encodes CDR1 DFQATT and CDR2 SNEGSKA (reference sequence). The CDR3 sequence: CSARDYRKGGNTEAFF.

This chain joins TRBV27 and TRBJ2-1; TCRdb picks TRBD1, but there is no DNA to check that call. The CDR3 totals 14 residues. CDR1 is MNHEY and CDR2 is SMNVEV in the germline V gene (reference sequence). The CDR3 protein is CASSREGTYNEQFF.

V gene TRBV12-3 or TRBV12-4 combines with J gene TRBJ1-1; absent DNA, TCRdb's TRBD1 call cannot be checked. The CDR3 extends over 14 amino acids. CDR3 in amino acids: CASRSGTGHTEAFF.

The chain couples TRBV4-2 to TRBJ2-2; lacking DNA, the TRBD2 call made by TCRdb goes unchecked. The CDR3 runs 16 residues. CDR1 LGHNA and CDR2 YNFKEQ come from the germline V gene. CDR3 sequence reads: CASSRPAGGITGELFF.

The gene calls are TRBV27 and TRBJ2-3; without DNA, the TCRdb call of TRBD1 cannot be checked. The germline V gene encodes CDR1 MNHEY and CDR2 SMNVEV (reference sequence). This CDR3 contains 12 residues. This chain's CDR3 is CASSPGLNTQYF.

V and J are TRBV2 and TRBJ2-3; TCRdb calls TRBD1, which cannot be checked without DNA. Per the germline V gene, CDR1 is SNHLY and CDR2 is FYNNEI. CDR3 length: 11 amino acids. CDR3 sequence reads: CASSSRAHEYF.

This sequence joins TRBV20-1 and TRBJ2-1; TCRdb names TRBD1, which stays unverified in the absence of DNA. CDR3 length: 14 residues. Germline CDR1 and CDR2: DFQATT and SNEGSKA (reference sequence). The CDR3 sequence is CSALGAGPYNEQFF.

This chain links TRBV9 with TRBJ2-1. Germline lookup yields CDR1 SGDLS and CDR2 YYNGEE. This CDR3 spans 14 amino acids. This CDR3 reads CASSVVRAYNEQFF.

This chain links TRBV4-1 with TRBJ1-1; with no DNA, the TCRdb D assignment of TRBD1 cannot be verified. The V gene's germline CDR1 is MGHRA and CDR2 YSYEKL. This CDR3 is 13 amino acids long. The CDR3 spells CASSQAGGGEAFF.

The chain carries TRBV28 and TRBJ2-1; TCRdb selects TRBD1, and the lack of DNA leaves this call unchecked. The CDR3 runs 16 residues. Looked up from germline, CDR1 is MDHEN and CDR2 is SYDVKM. CDR3 sequence: CASSLPGAPTDNEQFF.

V is TRBV9 and J is TRBJ2-7; TCRdb outputs TRBD1, but without DNA this stays unchecked. The V gene's germline CDR1 is SGDLS and CDR2 YYNGEE. The CDR3 has 14 residues. CDR3 residues: CASNQDSNSYEQYF.

J is TRBJ2-1 and V is TRBV11-3; the TRBD1 assignment by TCRdb is unverifiable without DNA. Germline V CDR1 and CDR2: SGHNT, YENEEA. This CDR3 region has 15 residues. The CDR3 sequence is CASSQGPGSYNEQFF.

The chain combines TRBV5-1 with TRBJ2-1. CDR3 length: 13 amino acids. Germline V gene sequence: CDR1 SGHRS, CDR2 YFSETQ. The CDR3 region is CASSLLGYNEQFF. Full variable domain (missing parts from reference TRBV5-1 and TRBJ2-1): KAGVTQTPRYLIKTRGQQVTLSCSPISGHRSVSWYQQTPGQGLQFLFEYFSETQRNKGNFPGRFSGRQFSNSRSEMNVSTLELGDSALYLCASSLLGYNEQFFGPGTRLTVL.